This TCR beta chain derives from a study of OX40 agonist ivuxolimab in advanced cancers. General observations from the study: On average, CD8+ T cells showed a greater number of expanded clones than CD4+. Clonal expansion was seen in CD4+ and CD8+ blood T cells by week 6 at 0.1 to 3.0 mg/kg.

With respect to this clone: The antigen remains undetermined.

Clones were sequenced by immunoSEQ multiplex PCR, and TCRdb holds only the in-frame ones, with some missing. Of about 69,000 clones in the sample, roughly 90% are singletons; the top ten hold about 0.3%. This CDR3 spans 15 amino acids. Germline loops: CDR1 MNHEY, CDR2 SMNVEV (reference sequence). V was pared by 3 bases and J by 5 bases, with 13 bases between. Sequencing was performed on CD4+ or CD8+ T cells sorted from blood, taken in a trial of the OX40 agonist ivuxolimab. This receptor was identified in an adult with an advanced solid tumor such as melanoma, head and neck, liver or kidney cancer. The chain is built from TRBV27 and TRBJ1-4; D uncertain. CDR3 residues: CASSFNRHINEKLFF. The CDR3 DNA sequence: TGTGCCAGCAGTTTTAACCGGCACATCAATGAAAAACTGTTTTTT.